The clone carrying this T cell receptor beta chain was counted many times. The antigen remains undetermined. Germline lookup yields CDR1 SGHRS and CDR2 YFSETQ. This CDR3 comprises 15 residues. V dropped 0 bases and J dropped 1 base, with 10 bases sitting between them. This entry belongs to a study of neurological immune-mediated disorders. Study results and limitations: Across subjects, expanded clones had no CDR3 amino acid sequences in common, pointing to private repertoires in all groups.

Unsorted libraries were generated from 2 million PBMCs. These cells had been stored in RNAlater at -80 C. TCRdb passed the 5' RACE reads through MiXCR, listing each CDR3 protein once. The sample has around 20,000 distinct CDR3 sequences, more than 9% seen once. The sample consisted of PBMCs. This TCR was sampled from a woman in her fifties or sixties with HTLV-1-associated myelopathy (HAM/TSP). The chain couples TRBV5-1 to TRBJ1-1; D call uncertain. For the CDR3, the DNA is TGCGCCAGCAGCTTGGTCCCGTCAGCGAACACTGAAGCTTTCTTT. This codes for CASSLVPSANTEAFF.